This T cell receptor (beta chain) was observed in a study of T cell changes during pregnancy in multiple sclerosis. Profiling relied on immunoSEQ multiplex PCR, and the TCRdb table lists in-frame clones only, not all of them. This sample carries some 40,000 clones, approximately 94% of them seen once, and the ten largest clones take under 2%. V shed 4 bases, J shed 5 bases, and the junction held 7 bases outside the gene matches. Germline loops: CDR1 SGHRS, CDR2 YFSETQ. This CDR3 region has 15 residues. This clone came up once. This receptor was taken from a female donor with multiple sclerosis, enrolled in a pregnancy study. The sequences come from peripheral blood, collected in the third trimester of pregnancy. The J gene is TRBJ2-5, the V gene TRBV5-1; 11 bases line up with TRBD1. Written as DNA, the CDR3 is TGCGCCAGCAGCCCCGGGACAGGGGGAGGTGAGACCCAGTACTTC. Its translation is CASSPGTGGGETQYF. Full variable domain (rest looked up from reference TRBV5-1 and TRBJ2-5): KAGVTQTPRYLIKTRGQQVTLSCSPISGHRSVSWYQQTPGQGLQFLFEYFSETQRNKGNFPGRFSGRQFSNSRSEMNVSTLELGDSALYLCASSPGTGGGETQYFGPGTRLLVL.